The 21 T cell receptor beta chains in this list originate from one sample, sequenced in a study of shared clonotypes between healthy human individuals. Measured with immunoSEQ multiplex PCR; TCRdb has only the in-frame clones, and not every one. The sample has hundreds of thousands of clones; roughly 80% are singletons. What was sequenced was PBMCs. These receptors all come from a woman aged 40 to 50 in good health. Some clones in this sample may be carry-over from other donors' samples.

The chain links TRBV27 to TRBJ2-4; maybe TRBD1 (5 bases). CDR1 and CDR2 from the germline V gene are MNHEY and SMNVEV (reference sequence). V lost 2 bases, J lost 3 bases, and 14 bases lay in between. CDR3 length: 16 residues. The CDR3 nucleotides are TGTGCCAGCAGTTTAGGCACGGGTAGGGGCAAAAACATTCAGTACTTC. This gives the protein CASSLGTGRGKNIQYF.

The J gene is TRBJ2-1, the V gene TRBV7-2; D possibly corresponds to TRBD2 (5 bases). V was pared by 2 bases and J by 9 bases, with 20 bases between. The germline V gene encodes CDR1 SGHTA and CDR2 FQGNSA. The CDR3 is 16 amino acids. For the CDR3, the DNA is TGTGCCAGCAGCTTAAGCGAGCTCCCACTAGTGGGTGAGCAGTTCTTC. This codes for CASSLSELPLVGEQFF. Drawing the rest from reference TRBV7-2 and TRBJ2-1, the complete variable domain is GAGVSQSPSNKVTEKGKDVELRCDPISGHTALYWYRQSLGQGLEFLIYFQGNSAPDKSGLPSDRFSAERTGGSVSTLTIQRTQQEDSAVYLCASSLSELPLVGEQFFGPGTRLTVL.

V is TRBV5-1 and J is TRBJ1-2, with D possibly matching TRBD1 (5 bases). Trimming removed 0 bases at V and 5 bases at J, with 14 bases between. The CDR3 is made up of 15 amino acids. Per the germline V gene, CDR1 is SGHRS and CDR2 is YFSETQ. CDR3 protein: CASSLESVGAYGYTF. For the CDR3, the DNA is TGCGCCAGCAGCTTGGAATCCGTTGGGGCTTATGGCTACACCTTC.

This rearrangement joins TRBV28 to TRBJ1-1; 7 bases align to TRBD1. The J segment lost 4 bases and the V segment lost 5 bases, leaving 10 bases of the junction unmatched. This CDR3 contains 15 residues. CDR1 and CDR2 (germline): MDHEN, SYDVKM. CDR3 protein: CASSPWGTVGTEAFF. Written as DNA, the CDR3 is TGTGCCAGCAGTCCTTGGGGGACAGTTGGCACTGAAGCTTTCTTT.

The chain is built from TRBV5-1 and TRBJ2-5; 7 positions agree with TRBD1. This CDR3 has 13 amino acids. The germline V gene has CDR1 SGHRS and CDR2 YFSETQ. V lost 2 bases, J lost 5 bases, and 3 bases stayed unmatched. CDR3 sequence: CASSLNRGETQYF. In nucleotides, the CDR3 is TGCGCCAGCAGCTTAAACAGGGGCGAGACCCAGTACTTC.

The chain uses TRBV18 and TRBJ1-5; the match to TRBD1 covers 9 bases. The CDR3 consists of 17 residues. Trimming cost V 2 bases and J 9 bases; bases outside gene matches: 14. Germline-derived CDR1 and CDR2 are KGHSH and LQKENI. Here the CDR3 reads CASSPSGPGQGFGPQHF. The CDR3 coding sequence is TGTGCCAGCTCACCATCTGGACCGGGACAGGGTTTTGGGCCCCAGCATTTT.

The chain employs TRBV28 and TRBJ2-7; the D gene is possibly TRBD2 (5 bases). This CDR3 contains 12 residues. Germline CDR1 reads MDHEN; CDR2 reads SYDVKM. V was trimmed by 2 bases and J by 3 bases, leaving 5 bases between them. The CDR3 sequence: CASSLRDYEQYF. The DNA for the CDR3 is TGTGCCAGCAGTTTACGGGACTACGAGCAGTACTTC.

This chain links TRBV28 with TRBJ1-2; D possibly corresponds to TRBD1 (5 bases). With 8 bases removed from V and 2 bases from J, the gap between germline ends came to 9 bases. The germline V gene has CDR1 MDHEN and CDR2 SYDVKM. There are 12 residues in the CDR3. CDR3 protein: CASGGRNYGYTF. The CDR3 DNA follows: TGTGCCAGCGGGGGTCGAAACTATGGCTACACCTTC.

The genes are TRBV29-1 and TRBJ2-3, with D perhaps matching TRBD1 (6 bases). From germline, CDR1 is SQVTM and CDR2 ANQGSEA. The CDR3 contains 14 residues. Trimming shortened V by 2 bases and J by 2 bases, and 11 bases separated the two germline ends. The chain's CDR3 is CSVESDRFTDTQYF. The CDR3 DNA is TGCAGCGTTGAATCAGACAGGTTCACAGATACGCAGTATTTT.

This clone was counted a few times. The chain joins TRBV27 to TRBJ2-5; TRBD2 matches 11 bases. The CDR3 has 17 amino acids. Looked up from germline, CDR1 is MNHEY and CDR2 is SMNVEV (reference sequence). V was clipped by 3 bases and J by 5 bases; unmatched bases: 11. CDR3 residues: CASSFSHLAGGGETQYF. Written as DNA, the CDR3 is TGTGCCAGCAGTTTCTCCCACCTAGCGGGAGGCGGGGAGACCCAGTACTTC.

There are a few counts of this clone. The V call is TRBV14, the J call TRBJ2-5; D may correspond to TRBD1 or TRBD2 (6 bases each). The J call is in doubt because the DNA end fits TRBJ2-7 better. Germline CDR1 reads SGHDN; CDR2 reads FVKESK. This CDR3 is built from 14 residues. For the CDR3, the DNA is TGTGCCAGCAGCCAGTTGGGGGGCTTCTACGAGCAGTACTTC. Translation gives CASSQLGGFYEQYF.

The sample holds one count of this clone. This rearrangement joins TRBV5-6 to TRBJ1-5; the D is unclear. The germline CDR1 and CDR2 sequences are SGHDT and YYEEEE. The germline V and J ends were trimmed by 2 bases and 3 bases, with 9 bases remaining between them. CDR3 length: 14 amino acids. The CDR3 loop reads CASSLSQNNQPQHF. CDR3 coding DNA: TGTGCCAGCAGCTTAAGTCAGAACAATCAGCCCCAGCATTTT.

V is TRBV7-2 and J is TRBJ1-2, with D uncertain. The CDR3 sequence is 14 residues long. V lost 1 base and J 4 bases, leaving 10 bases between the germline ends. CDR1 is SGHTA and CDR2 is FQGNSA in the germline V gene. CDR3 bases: TGTGCCAGCAGCTTAGAACAGAGTCTCTATGGCTACACCTTC. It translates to CASSLEQSLYGYTF.

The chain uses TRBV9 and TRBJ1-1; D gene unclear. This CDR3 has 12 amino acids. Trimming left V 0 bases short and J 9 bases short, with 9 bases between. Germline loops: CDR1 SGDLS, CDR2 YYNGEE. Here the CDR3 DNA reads TGTGCCAGCAGCGTAGGTGGCGGGAAAGCTTTCTTT. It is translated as CASSVGGGKAFF. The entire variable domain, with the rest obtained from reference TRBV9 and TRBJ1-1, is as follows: DSGVTQTPKHLITATGQRVTLRCSPRSGDLSVYWYQQSLDQGLQFLIQYYNGEERAKGNILERFSAQQFPDLHSELNLSSLELGDSALYFCASSVGGGKAFFGQGTRLTVV.

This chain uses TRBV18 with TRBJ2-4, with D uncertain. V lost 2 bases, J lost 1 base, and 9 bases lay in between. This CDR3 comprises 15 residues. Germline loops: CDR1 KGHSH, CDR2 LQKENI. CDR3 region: CASSPAGFAKNIQYF. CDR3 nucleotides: TGTGCCAGCTCACCAGCTGGGTTCGCCAAAAACATTCAGTACTTC.

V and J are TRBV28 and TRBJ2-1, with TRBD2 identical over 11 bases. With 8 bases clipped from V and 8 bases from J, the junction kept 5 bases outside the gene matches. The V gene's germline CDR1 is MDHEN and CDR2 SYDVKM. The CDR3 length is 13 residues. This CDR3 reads CASRSSGRYEQFF. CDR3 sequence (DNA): TGTGCCAGCCGGTCTAGCGGGAGGTATGAGCAGTTCTTC. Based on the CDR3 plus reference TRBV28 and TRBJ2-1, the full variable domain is DVKVTQSSRYLVKRTGEKVFLECVQDMDHENMFWYRQDPGLGLRLIYFSYDVKMKEKGDIPEGYSVSREKKERFSLILESASTNQTSMYLCASRSSGRYEQFFGPGTRLTVL.

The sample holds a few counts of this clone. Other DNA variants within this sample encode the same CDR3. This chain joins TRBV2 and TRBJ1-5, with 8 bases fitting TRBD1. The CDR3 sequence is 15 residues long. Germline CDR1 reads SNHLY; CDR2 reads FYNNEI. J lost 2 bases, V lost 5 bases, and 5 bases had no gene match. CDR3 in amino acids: CASSRDRGGNQPQHF. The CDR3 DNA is TGTGCCAGCAGTAGAGACAGGGGTGGCAATCAGCCCCAGCATTTT.

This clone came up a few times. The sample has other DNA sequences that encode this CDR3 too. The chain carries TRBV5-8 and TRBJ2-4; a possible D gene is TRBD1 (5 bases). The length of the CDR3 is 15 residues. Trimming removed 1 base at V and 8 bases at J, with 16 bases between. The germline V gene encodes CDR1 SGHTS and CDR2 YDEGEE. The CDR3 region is CASSLIWQGPDIQYF. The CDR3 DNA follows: TGTGCCAGCAGCTTGATTTGGCAGGGTCCGGACATTCAGTACTTC.

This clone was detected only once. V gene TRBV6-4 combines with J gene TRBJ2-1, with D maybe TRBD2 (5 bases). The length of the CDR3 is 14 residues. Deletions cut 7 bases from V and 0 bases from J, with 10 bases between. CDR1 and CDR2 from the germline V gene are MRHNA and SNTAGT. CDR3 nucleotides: TGTGCCAGCACCACGGGGAGCTCCTACAATGAGCAGTTCTTC. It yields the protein CASTTGSSYNEQFF.

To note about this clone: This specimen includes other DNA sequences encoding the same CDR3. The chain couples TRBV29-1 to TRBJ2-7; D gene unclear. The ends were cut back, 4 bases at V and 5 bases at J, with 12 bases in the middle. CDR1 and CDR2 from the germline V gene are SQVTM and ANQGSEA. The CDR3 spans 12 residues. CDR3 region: CSVAPSGHEQYF. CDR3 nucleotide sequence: TGCAGCGTTGCCCCTTCAGGTCACGAGCAGTACTTC.

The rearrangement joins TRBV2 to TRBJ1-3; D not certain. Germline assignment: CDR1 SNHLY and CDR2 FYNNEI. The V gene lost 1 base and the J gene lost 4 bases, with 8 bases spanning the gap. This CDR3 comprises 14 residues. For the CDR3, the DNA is TGTGCCAGCAGTGAAGAGGCTCGGGGAAACACCATATATTTT. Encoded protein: CASSEEARGNTIYF.